This note documents a single T cell receptor (beta chain) sequence. Antigen: not known. PCR was performed using 60 Vbeta and 13 Jbeta primers. Sequencing used immunoSEQ multiplex PCR; TCRdb keeps in-frame clones, though not all of them. The repertoire includes around 190,000 clones, almost 80% of them detected once, and roughly 1.6% sits in the top ten. J gave up 4 bases and V 5 bases, and 2 bases lay outside the gene matches. Germline V gene lookup returns CDR1 LGHNT and CDR2 FRNRAP. The CDR3 is 13 residues long. These data originate in a study of cytomegalovirus exposure and HLA in healthy donors. Findings of the study overall: Reports indicated that the classifier achieved high specificity and sensitivity in diagnosing cytomegalovirus status. Of the V segments, some could not be distinguished, including TRBV6-2 and TRBV6-3, and were excluded.

The source of this sequence is a woman between 18 and 29 years old in good health and CMV-seronegative. Sequencing was performed on PBMCs. The chain links TRBV12-5 to TRBJ2-3; 8 bases match TRBD1. The CDR3 spells CASGIQGADTQYF. The CDR3 nucleotides read TGTGCTAGTGGTATACAGGGGGCAGATACGCAGTATTTT.